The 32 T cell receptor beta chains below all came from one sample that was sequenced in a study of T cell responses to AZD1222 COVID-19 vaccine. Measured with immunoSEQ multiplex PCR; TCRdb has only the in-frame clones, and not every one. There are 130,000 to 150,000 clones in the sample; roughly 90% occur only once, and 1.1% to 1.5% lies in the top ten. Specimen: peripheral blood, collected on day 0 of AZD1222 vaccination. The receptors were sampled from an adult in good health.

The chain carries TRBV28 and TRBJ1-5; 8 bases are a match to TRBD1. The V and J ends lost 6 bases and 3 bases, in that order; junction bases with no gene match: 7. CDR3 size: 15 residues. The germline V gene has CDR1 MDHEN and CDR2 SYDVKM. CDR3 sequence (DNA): TGTGCCAGCAGGGCAGCAGGGGGCCTCAATCAGCCCCAGCATTTT. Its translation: CASRAAGGLNQPQHF.

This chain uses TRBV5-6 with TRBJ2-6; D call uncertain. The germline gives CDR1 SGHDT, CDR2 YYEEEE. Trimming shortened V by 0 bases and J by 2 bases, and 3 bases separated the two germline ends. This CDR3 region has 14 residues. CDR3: CASSLGAGANVLTF. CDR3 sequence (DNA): TGTGCCAGCAGCTTGGGGGCTGGGGCCAACGTCCTGACTTTC.

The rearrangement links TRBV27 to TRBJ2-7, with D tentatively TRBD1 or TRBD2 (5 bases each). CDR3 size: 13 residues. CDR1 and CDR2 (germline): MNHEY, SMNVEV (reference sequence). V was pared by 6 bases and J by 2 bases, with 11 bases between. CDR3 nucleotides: TGTGCCAGCAGCCGAGGGACCACCTACGAGCAGTACTTC. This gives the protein CASSRGTTYEQYF.

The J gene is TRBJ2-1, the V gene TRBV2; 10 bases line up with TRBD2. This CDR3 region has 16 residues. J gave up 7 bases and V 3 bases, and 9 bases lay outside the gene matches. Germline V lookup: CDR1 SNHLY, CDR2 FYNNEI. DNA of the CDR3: TGTGCCAGCAGTGAGGGAGCGGGGGGGCTTTGGAATGAGCAGTTCTTC. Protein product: CASSEGAGGLWNEQFF.

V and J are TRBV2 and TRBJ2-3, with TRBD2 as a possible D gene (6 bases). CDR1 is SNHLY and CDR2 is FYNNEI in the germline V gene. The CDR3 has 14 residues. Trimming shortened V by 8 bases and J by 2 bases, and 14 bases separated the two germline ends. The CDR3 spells CASLSLRDTDTQYF. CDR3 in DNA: TGTGCCAGCCTCAGTTTGCGGGACACAGATACGCAGTATTTT.

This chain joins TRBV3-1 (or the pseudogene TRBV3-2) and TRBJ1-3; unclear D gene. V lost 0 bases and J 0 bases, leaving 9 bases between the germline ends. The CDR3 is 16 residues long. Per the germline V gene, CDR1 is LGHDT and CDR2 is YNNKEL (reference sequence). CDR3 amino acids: CASSQEVGSSGNTIYF. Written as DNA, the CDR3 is TGTGCCAGCAGCCAAGAGGTTGGTAGCTCTGGAAACACCATATATTTT.

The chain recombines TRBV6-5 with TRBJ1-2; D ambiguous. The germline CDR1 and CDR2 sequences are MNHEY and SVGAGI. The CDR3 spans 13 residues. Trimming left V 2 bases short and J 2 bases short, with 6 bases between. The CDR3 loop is CASSYEENYGYTF. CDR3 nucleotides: TGTGCCAGCAGTTACGAGGAAAACTATGGCTACACCTTC.

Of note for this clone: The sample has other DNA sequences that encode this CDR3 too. In DNA, the CDR3 is TGTGCCAGCTCACCACAGGAGACCCAGTACTTC. Translation gives CASSPQETQYF. V usage is TRBV18 and J usage is TRBJ2-5, with no clear D. This CDR3 has 11 residues. The V end was cut by 1 base, the J end by 5 bases, with 2 bases between. Germline V CDR1 and CDR2: KGHSH, LQKENI. Looking up the rest from reference TRBV18 and TRBJ2-5 gives the full variable domain: NAGVMQNPRHLVRRRGQEARLRCSPMKGHSHVYWYRQLPEEGLKFMVYLQKENIIDESGMPKERFSAEFPKEGPSILRIQQVVRGDSAAYFCASSPQETQYFGPGTRLLVL.

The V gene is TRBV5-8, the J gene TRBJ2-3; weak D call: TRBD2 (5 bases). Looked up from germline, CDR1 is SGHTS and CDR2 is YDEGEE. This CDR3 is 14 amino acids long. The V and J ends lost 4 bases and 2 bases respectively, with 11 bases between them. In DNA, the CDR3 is TGTGCCAGCAGCGAGGGCACAAACACAGATACGCAGTATTTT. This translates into CASSEGTNTDTQYF. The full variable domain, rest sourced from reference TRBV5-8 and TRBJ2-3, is EAGVTQSPTHLIKTRGQQATLRCSPISGHTSVYWYQQALGLGLQFLLWYDEGEERNRGNFPPRFSGRQFPNYSSELNVNALELEDSALYLCASSEGTNTDTQYFGPGTRLTVL.

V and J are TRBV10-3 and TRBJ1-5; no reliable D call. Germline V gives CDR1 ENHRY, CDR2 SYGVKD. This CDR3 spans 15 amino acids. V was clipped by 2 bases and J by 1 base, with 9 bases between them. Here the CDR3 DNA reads TGTGCCATCAGTGAGAAGTTGGGCAGCAATCAGCCCCAGCATTTT. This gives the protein CAISEKLGSNQPQHF.

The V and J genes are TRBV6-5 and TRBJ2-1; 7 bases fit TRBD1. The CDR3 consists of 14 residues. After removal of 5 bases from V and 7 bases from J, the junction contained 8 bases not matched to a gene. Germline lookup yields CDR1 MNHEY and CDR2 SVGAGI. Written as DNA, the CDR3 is TGTGCCAGCAGTAGCGCGGACAGGATAAATGAGCAGTTCTTC. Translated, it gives CASSSADRINEQFF.

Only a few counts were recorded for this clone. The CDR3 nucleotides are TGTGCCAGCTCACCACAGGGCGGGGAGCTGTTTTTT. Its translation: CASSPQGGELFF. The rearrangement links TRBV18 to TRBJ2-2; D ambiguous. The CDR3 extends over 12 amino acids. The V end lost 1 base, the J end lost 7 bases, and 4 bases lay between the germline ends. CDR1 is KGHSH and CDR2 is LQKENI in the germline V gene.

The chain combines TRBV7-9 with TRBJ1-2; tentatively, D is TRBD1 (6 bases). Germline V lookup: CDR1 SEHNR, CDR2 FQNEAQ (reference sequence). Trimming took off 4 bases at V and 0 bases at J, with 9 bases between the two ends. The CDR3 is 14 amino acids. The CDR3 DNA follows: TGTGCCAGCAGCTCAGGGGCCACTAACTATGGCTACACCTTC. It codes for CASSSGATNYGYTF.

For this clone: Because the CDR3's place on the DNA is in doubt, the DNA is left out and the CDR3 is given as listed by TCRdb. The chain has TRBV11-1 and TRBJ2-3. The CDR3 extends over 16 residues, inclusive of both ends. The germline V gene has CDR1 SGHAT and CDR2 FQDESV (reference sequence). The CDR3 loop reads CASSFGSGAFADTQYF.

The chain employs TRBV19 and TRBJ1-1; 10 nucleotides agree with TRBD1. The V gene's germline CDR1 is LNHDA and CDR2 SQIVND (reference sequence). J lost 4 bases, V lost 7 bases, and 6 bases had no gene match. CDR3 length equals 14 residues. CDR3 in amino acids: CASIRQGAFTEAFF. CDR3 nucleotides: TGTGCCAGTATCCGACAGGGGGCTTTCACTGAAGCTTTCTTT.

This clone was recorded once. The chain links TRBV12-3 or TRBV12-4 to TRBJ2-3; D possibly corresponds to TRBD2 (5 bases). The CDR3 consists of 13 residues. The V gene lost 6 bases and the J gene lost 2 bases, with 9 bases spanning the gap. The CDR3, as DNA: TGTGCCAGCAGAGACGGGGTCACAGATACGCAGTATTTT. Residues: CASRDGVTDTQYF.

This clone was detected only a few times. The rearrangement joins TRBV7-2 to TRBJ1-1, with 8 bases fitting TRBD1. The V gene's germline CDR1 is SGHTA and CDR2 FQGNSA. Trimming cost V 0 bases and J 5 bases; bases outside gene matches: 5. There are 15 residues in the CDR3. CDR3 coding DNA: TGTGCCAGCAGCTTAGCACAGGGGGTCTGGACTGAAGCTTTCTTT. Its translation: CASSLAQGVWTEAFF.

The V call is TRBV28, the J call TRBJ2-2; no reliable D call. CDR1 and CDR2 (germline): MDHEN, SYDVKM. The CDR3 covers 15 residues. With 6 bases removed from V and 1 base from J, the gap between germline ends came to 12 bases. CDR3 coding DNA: TGTGCCAGCAGGTCCGGAAGGAAGAACACCGGGGAGCTGTTTTTT. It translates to CASRSGRKNTGELFF.

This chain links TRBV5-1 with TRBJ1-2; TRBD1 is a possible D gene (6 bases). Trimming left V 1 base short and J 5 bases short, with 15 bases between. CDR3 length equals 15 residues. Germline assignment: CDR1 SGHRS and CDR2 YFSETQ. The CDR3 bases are TGCGCCAGCAGCTTGTCTACAGGCCAGGGGTATGGCTACACCTTC. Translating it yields CASSLSTGQGYGYTF. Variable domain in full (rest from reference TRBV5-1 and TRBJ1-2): KAGVTQTPRYLIKTRGQQVTLSCSPISGHRSVSWYQQTPGQGLQFLFEYFSETQRNKGNFPGRFSGRQFSNSRSEMNVSTLELGDSALYLCASSLSTGQGYGYTFGSGTRLTVV.

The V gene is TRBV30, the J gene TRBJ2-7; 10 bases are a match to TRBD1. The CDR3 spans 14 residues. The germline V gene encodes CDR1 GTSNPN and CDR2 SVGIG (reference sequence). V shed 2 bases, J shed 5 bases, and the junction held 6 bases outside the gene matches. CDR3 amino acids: CAWSSDRGRDEQYF. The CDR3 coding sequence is TGTGCCTGGAGTAGCGACAGGGGGCGGGACGAGCAGTACTTC.

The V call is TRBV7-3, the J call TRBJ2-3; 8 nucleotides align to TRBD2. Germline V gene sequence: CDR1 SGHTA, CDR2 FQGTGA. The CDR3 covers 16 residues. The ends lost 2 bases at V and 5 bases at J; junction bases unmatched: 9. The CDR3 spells CASSLGLRGALDTQYF. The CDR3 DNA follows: TGTGCCAGCAGCTTAGGGTTGCGGGGGGCCTTAGATACGCAGTATTTT.

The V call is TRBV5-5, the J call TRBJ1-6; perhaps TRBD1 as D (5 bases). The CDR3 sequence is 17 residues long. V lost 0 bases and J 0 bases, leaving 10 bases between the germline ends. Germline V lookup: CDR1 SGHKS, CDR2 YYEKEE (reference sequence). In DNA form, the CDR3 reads TGTGCCAGCAGCTTGGAACAGGAGAGCTCCTATAATTCACCCCTCCACTTT. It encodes CASSLEQESSYNSPLHF.

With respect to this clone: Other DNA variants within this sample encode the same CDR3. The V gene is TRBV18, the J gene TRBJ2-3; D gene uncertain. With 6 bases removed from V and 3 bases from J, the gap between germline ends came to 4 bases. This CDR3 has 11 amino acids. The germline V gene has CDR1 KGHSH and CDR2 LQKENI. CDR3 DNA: TGTGCCAGCTCCCCGACAGATACGCAGTATTTT. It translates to CASSPTDTQYF.

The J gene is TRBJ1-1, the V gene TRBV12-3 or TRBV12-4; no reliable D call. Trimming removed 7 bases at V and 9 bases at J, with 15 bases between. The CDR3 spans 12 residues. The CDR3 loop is CASTGANSKAFF. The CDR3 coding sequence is TGTGCCAGCACGGGAGCAAATTCCAAAGCTTTCTTT.

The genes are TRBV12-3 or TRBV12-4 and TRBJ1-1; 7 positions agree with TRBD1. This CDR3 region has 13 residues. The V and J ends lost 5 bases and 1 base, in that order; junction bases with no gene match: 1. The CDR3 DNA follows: TGTGCCAGCAGTCGGACAGGGAACACTGAAGCTTTCTTT. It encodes CASSRTGNTEAFF.

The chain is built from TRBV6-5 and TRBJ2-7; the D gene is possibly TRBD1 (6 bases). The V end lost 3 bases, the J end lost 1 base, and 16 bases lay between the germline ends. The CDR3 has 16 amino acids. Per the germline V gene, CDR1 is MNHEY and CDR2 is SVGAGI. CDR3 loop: CASSYGGRIGSYEQYF. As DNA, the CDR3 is TGTGCCAGCAGTTATGGGGGCCGAATAGGTTCCTACGAGCAGTACTTC.

The CDR3: CASSSGSNEKLFF. The CDR3 coding sequence is TGTGCCAGCAGCTCCGGATCTAATGAAAAACTGTTTTTT. The chain carries TRBV7-9 and TRBJ1-4, with unresolved D. The germline CDR1 and CDR2 sequences are SEHNR and FQNEAQ (reference sequence). The CDR3 length is 13 residues. Trimming stripped 4 bases from V and 3 bases from J, with 6 bases between.

The DNA of the CDR3 is TGCGCCAGCAGCCAAGATTTGAGGCATGGCTACACCTTC. Translation: CASSQDLRHGYTF. This chain connects TRBV4-3 to TRBJ1-2; no firm D call. The CDR3 has 13 amino acids. The germline gives CDR1 LGHNA, CDR2 YSLEER. The V end lost 0 bases, the J end lost 6 bases, and 8 bases lay between the germline ends.

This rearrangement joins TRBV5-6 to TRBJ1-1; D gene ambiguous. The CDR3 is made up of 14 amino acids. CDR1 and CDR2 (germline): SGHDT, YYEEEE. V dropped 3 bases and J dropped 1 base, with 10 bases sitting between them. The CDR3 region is CASSYVTANTEAFF. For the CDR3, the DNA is TGTGCCAGCAGCTACGTTACGGCGAACACTGAAGCTTTCTTT.

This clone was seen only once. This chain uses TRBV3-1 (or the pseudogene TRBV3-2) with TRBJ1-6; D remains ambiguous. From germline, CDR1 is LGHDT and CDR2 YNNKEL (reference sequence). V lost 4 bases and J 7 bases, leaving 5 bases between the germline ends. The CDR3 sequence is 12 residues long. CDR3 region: CASSLTNSPLHF. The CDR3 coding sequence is TGTGCCAGCAGCCTCACAAATTCACCCCTCCACTTT.

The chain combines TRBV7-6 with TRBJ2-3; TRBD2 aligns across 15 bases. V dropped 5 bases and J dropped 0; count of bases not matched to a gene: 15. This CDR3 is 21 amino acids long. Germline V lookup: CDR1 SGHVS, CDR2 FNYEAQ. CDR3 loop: CASSLRLPGLAGGSSTDTQYF. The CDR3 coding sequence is TGTGCCAGCAGCCTAAGGCTCCCGGGACTAGCGGGGGGATCTAGCACAGATACGCAGTATTTT.

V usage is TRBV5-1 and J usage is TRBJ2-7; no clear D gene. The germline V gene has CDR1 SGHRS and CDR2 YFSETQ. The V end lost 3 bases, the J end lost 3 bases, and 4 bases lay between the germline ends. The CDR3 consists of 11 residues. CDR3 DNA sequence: TGCGCCAGCAGCTCCGACTACGAGCAGTACTTC. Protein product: CASSSDYEQYF.